The source of this T cell receptor (beta chain) is a study of tumor-infiltrating lymphocytes in oesophageal squamous cell carcinoma. A single record per CDR3 protein comes from TCRdb applying MiXCR to the PCR reads. Of more than 10,000 distinct CDR3 sequences detected, more than 55% appear once; the ten largest clones hold 30% to 35%. CDR3 size: 12 residues. Germline values: CDR1 WNHNN, CDR2 SYGVQD (reference sequence). This clonotype was obtained from a female donor with esophageal squamous cell carcinoma. The V gene is TRBV10-1, the J gene TRBJ2-1; the D gene is possibly TRBD2 (5 bases). The J call could be wrong; TRBJ2-7 is a better fit for the DNA end. The sequenced material came from esophageal tumor tissue. CDR3 sequence: CASSERGYEQYF. CDR3 nucleotide sequence: TGCGCCAGCAGTGAGCGGGGTTACGAGCAGTACTTC.